This T cell receptor beta chain was documented in a study of shared clonotypes between healthy human individuals. Overall study findings and caveats: All-four-donor shared clonotypes had higher generation probabilities than non-shared clonotypes did.

The material for each subset, its genomic DNA, was split evenly across several immunoSEQ plates. Original data processing: Filtering differed because ImmunoSEQ produced junction-only sequences that carried no quality scores. TCRdb's table, derived via immunoSEQ multiplex PCR, lists solely in-frame clones and lacks some. The V and J calls and clone size come from that table; D and trimming were worked out from the DNA. This sample has 550,000 to 850,000 clones, with approximately 77% found just once. With 7 bases removed from V and 1 base from J, the gap between germline ends came to 8 bases. The CDR3 contains 13 residues. The V gene's germline CDR1 is SGHRS and CDR2 YFSETQ. To note about this clone: No antigen is known for it.

Source material: memory CD4+ T cells sorted from blood. Subset here: CD45RA-negative fraction. The source of this sequence is a woman younger than 45 in good health. V and J are TRBV5-1 and TRBJ2-2; D possibly corresponds to TRBD2 (5 bases). In DNA form, the CDR3 reads TGCGCCAGCCTAGAGGGGAACACCGGGGAGCTGTTTTTT. Its protein is CASLEGNTGELFF. The variable domain in full, completed from reference TRBV5-1 and TRBJ2-2, reads KAGVTQTPRYLIKTRGQQVTLSCSPISGHRSVSWYQQTPGQGLQFLFEYFSETQRNKGNFPGRFSGRQFSNSRSEMNVSTLELGDSALYLCASLEGNTGELFFGEGSRLTVL.